The present entry profiles one TCR beta chain with its context. TCRdb called the reads again in MiXCR, with one record for every CDR3 protein. The top ten clones hold 4.3% of a sample with a few hundred thousand distinct CDR3 sequences, more than 8% of them seen once. The CDR3 sequence is 13 residues long. V shed 5 bases and J shed 7 bases, with 14 bases lying between them. This specimen belongs to a study of T cell repertoires in cytomegalovirus infection. This TCR was recovered from a human donor in good health (CMV status not recorded). Some clones in this sample may be carry-over from other donors' samples. The J gene is TRBJ2-5, the V gene TRBV12-3 or TRBV12-4, with D perhaps TRBD1 (6 bases). The specimen sequenced was PBMCs. Here the CDR3 DNA reads TGTGCCAGCAGTCGGGACACTAGAACGACCCAGTACTTC. Translation gives CASSRDTRTTQYF.